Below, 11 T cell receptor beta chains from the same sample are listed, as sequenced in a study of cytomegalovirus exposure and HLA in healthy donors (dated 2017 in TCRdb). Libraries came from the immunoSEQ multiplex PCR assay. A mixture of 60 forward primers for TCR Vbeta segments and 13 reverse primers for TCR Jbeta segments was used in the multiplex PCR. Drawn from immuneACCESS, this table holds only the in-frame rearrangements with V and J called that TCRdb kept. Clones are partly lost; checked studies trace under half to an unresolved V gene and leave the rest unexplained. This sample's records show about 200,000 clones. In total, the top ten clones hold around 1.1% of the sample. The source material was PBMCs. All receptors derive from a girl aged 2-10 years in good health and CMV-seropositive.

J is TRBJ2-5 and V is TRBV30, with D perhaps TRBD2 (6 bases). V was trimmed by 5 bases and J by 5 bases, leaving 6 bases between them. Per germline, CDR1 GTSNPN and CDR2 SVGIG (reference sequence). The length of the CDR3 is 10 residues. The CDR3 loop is CAWGGETQYF. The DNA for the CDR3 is TGTGCCTGGGGAGGGGAGACCCAGTACTTC. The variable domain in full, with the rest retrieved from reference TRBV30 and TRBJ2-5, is SQTIHQWPATLVQPVGSPLSLECTVEGTSNPNLYWYRQAAGRGLQLLFYSVGIGQISSEVPQNLSASRPQDRQFILSSKKLLLSDSGFYLCAWGGETQYFGPGTRLLVL.

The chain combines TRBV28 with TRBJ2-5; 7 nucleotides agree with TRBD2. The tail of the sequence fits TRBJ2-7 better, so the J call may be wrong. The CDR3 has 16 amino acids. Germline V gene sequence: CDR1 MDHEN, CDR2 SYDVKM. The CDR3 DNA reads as TGTGCCACCCTGCCGAGCCGAAGCGGACTAGACTACGAGCAGTACTTC. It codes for CATLPSRSGLDYEQYF.

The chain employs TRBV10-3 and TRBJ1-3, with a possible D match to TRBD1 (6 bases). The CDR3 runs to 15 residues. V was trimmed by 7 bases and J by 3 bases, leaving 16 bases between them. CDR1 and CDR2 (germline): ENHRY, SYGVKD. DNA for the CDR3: TGTGCCATCACTATGACCCAGGGGATTGGAAACACCATATATTTT. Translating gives CAITMTQGIGNTIYF.

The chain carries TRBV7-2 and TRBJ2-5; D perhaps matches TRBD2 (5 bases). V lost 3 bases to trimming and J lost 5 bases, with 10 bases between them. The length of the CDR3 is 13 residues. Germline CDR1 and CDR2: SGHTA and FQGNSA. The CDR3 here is CASSLDSGETQYF. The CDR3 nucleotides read TGTGCCAGCAGCTTGGACTCGGGGGAGACCCAGTACTTC.

The CDR3 reads CASSPLAVKSSYEQYF. CDR3 nucleotides: TGTGCCAGTAGCCCCTTAGCGGTAAAGAGCTCCTACGAGCAGTACTTC. This chain joins TRBV19 and TRBJ2-5, with TRBD2 as a possible D gene (6 bases). The J call may be faulty, since TRBJ2-7 better matches the DNA end. Germline CDR1 and CDR2: LNHDA and SQIVND (reference sequence). There are 16 residues in the CDR3.

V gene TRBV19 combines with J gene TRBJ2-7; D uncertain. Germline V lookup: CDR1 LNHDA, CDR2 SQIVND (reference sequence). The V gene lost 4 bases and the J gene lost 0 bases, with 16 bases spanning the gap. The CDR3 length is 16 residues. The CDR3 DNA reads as TGTGCCAGTAGTAAAGGTGGGCCACCGAGCTCCTACGAGCAGTACTTC. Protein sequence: CASSKGGPPSSYEQYF.

The CDR3 bases are TGTGCCTGGAGTGTGGGTACAGGGGTCGGAGAAAAACTGTTTTTT. Amino acid sequence: CAWSVGTGVGEKLFF. The chain joins TRBV30 to TRBJ1-4, with TRBD1 matching 7 bases. V gave up 0 bases and J gave up 8 bases; unmatched junction bases: 9. CDR3 size: 15 residues. CDR1 GTSNPN and CDR2 SVGIG come from the germline V gene (reference sequence).

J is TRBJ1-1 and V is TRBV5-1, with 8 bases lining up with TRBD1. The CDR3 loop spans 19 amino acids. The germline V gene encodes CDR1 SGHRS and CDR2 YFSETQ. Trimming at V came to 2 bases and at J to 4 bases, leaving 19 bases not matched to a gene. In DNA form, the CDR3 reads TGCGCCAGCAGCTTAGGGACAGGAGGGATCTTCGATTCCGCCACTGAAGCTTTCTTT. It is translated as CASSLGTGGIFDSATEAFF.

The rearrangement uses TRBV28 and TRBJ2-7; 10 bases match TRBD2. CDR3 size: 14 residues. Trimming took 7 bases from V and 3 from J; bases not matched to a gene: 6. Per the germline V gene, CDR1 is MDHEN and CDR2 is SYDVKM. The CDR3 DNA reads TGTGCCAGCATACCTAGCGGGAGTGTCTACGAGCAGTACTTC. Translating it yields CASIPSGSVYEQYF.

The CDR3 loop is CASSGAGKSNQPQHF. The CDR3 coding sequence is TGTGCCAGCAGCGGCGCGGGGAAGAGCAATCAGCCCCAGCATTTT. The rearrangement uses TRBV9 and TRBJ1-5; D gene unclear. Trimming left V 3 bases short and J 1 base short, with 11 bases between. The germline V gene encodes CDR1 SGDLS and CDR2 YYNGEE. The CDR3 is 15 residues long.

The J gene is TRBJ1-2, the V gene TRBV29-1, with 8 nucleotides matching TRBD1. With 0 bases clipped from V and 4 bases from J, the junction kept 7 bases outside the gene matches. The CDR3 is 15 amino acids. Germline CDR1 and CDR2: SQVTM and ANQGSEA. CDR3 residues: CSVEDRAGGVYGYTF. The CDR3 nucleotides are TGCAGCGTTGAAGATCGGGCAGGGGGCGTCTATGGCTACACCTTC.